What follows describes a single TCR beta chain. The antigen is undetermined. The data were obtained in a study of shared clonotypes between healthy human individuals. As for the study in general: The cohort comprised two women and a few men. Their ages spanned 18 to 49 years. General study findings and limits: When compared with the clonotypes that were shared by all four sorted-subset donors, the non-shared clonotypes turned out to have lower generation probabilities.

V was shortened by 0 bases and J by 2 bases, with 12 bases between the two germline ends. The CDR3 runs 16 residues. Germline V gives CDR1 SGDLS, CDR2 YYNGEE. Splitting the CD4+ cells yielded a CD45RA+ naive subset and a CD45RA-negative memory subset. Only in-frame clones appear in the TCRdb table, and some are missing; sequencing was by immunoSEQ multiplex PCR. Altogether approximately 500,000 clones are present, 90% to 97% being singletons, with the ten largest covering roughly 0.06%. V and J are TRBV9 and TRBJ2-1; D is unclear. Sequences were obtained from naive CD4+ T cells sorted from blood. Subset reported: CD45RA+ positively selected. The receptor was isolated from a woman aged 25-40 years in good health. In DNA, the CDR3 is TGTGCCAGCAGCGTAGGAGAGTTATTCCCCTACAATGAGCAGTTCTTC. It codes for CASSVGELFPYNEQFF.